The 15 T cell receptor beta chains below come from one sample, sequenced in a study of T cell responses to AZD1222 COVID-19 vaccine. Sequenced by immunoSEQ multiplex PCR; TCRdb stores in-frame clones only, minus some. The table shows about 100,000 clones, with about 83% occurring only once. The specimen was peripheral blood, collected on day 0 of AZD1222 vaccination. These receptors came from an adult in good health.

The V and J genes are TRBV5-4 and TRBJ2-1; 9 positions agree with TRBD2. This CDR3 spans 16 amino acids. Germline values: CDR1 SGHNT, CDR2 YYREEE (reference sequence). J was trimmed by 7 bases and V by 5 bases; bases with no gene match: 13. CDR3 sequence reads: CASSRTAGGPGNEQFF. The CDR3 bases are TGTGCCAGCAGTCGAACTGCGGGGGGGCCGGGAAATGAGCAGTTCTTC.

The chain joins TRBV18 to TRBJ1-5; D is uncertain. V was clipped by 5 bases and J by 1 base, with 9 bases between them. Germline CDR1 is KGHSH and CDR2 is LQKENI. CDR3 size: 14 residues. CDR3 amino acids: CASSMAESNQPQHF. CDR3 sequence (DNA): TGTGCCAGCTCAATGGCGGAAAGCAATCAGCCCCAGCATTTT.

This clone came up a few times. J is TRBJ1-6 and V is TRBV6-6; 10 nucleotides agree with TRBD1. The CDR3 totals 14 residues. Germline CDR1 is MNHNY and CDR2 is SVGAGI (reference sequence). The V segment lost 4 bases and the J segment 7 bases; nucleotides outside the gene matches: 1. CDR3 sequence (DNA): TGTGCCAGCAGTTCGGGACAGGGGAATTCACCCCTCCACTTT. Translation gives CASSSGQGNSPLHF.

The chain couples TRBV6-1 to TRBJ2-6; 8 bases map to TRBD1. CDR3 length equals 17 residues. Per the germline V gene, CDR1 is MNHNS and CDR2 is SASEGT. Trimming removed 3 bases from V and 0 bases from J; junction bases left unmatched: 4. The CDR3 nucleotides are TGTGCCAGCAGTGAGGGGACAGGTTACTCTGGGGCCAACGTCCTGACTTTC. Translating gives CASSEGTGYSGANVLTF.

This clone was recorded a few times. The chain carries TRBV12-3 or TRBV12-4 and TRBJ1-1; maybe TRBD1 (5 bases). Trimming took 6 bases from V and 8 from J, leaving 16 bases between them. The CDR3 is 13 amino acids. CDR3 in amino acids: CASSRAGRIEAFF. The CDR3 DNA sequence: TGTGCCAGCAGCCGAGCGGGACGGATAGAAGCTTTCTTT.

As DNA, the CDR3 is TGCGCCAGCAGCTTGGTAGGACAGGGGACAGCTGAAGCTTTCTTT. Its protein product is CASSLVGQGTAEAFF. This chain joins TRBV5-1 and TRBJ1-1, with 9 bases that match TRBD1. This CDR3 region has 15 residues. With 0 bases clipped from V and 6 bases from J, the junction kept 6 bases outside the gene matches. In germline, CDR1 is SGHRS, CDR2 YFSETQ.

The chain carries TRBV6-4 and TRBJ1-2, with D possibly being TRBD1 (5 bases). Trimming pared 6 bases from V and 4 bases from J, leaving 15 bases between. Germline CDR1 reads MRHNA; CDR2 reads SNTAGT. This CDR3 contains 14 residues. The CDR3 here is CASRPGPGGYGYTF. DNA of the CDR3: TGTGCCAGCAGGCCTGGGCCCGGGGGCTATGGCTACACCTTC.

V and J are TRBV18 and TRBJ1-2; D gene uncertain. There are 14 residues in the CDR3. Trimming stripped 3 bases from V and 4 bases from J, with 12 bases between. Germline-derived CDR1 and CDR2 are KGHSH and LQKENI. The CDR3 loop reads CASSPVDSLYGYTF. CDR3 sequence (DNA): TGTGCCAGCTCACCGGTGGATTCACTCTATGGCTACACCTTC.

The CDR3 DNA sequence: TGCAGCGTCGATCCAACAGCTAACTATGGCTACACCTTC. As protein: CSVDPTANYGYTF. V and J are TRBV29-1 and TRBJ1-2; D ambiguous. Trimming removed 6 bases from V and 0 bases from J, with 11 bases in between. Germline V gene sequence: CDR1 SQVTM, CDR2 ANQGSEA. The CDR3 is 13 amino acids. The complete variable domain, with remaining parts taken from reference TRBV29-1 and TRBJ1-2, reads SAVISQKPSRDICQRGTSLTIQCQVDSQVTMMFWYRQQPGQSLTLIATANQGSEATYESGFVIDKFPISRPNLTFSTLTVSNMSPEDSSIYLCSVDPTANYGYTFGSGTRLTVV.

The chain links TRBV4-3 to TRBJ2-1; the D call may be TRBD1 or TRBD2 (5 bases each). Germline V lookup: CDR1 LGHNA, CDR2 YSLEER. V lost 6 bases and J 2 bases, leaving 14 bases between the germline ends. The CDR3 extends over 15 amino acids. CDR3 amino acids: CASRKGQGAYNEQFF. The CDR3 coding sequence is TGCGCCAGCAGAAAGGGCCAGGGAGCCTACAATGAGCAGTTCTTC.

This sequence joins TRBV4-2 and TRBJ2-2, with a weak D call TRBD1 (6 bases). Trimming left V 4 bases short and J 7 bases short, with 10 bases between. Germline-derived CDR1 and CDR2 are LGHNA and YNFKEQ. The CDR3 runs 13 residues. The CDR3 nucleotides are TGTGCCAGCAGCCTGAGACAGGACGGGGAGCTGTTTTTT. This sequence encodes CASSLRQDGELFF.

In DNA, the CDR3 is TGTGCCAGCAGGCGAAGGACTAGCGGGAGTCACTACGAGCAGTACTTC. Its protein product is CASRRRTSGSHYEQYF. The chain carries TRBV28 and TRBJ2-7; 13 bases are shared with TRBD2. V gave up 6 bases and J gave up 3 bases; unmatched junction bases: 8. Germline V lookup: CDR1 MDHEN, CDR2 SYDVKM. The CDR3 extends over 16 amino acids.

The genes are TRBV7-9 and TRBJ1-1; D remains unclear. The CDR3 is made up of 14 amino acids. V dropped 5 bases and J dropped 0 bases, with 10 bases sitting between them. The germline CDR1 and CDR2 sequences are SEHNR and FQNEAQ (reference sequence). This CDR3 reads CASSDPRLNTEAFF. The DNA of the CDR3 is TGTGCCAGCAGCGATCCGCGGCTGAACACTGAAGCTTTCTTT.

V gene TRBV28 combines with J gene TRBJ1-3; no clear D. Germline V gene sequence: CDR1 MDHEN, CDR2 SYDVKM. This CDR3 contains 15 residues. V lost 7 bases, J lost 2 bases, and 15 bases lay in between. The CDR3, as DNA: TGTGCCAGCACCCTAACCCTCGGGGCTGGAAACACCATATATTTT. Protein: CASTLTLGAGNTIYF.

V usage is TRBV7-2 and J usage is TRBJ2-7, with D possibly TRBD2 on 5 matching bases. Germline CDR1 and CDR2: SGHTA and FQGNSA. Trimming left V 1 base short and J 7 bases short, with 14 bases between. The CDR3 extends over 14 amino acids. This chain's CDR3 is CASSLGYSSGEQYF. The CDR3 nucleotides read TGTGCCAGCAGCTTAGGCTACAGCTCGGGGGAGCAGTACTTC.